The 16 T cell receptor beta chains in this list originate from one sample, sequenced in a study of T cell clonality in common variable immunodeficiency. Study-wide findings and caveats: Fewer deletions and N-nucleotide insertions were reportedly seen in common variable immunodeficiency TCR beta sequences.

Measured with immunoSEQ multiplex PCR; TCRdb has only the in-frame clones, and not every one. The sample contains approximately 12,000 clones, none of them singletons. No antigen has been identified for these receptors. Sequenced: peripheral blood mononuclear cells. These receptors all come from a human donor with common variable immunodeficiency.

This clone was found a few times. The CDR3 protein is CASSFGGGTDTQYF. CDR3 bases read: TGTGCCAGCAGCTTCGGGGGGGGCACAGATACG. The chain has TRBV11-2 and TRBJ2-3; 8 nucleotides line up with TRBD2. The CDR3 end falls 3 residues outside the read, so it is completed with the germline J gene. This CDR3 is built from 14 residues. V trimming: 3 bases; J trimming: 1 base; junction bases outside the gene matches: 0. Germline CDR1 and CDR2: SGHAT and FQNNGV.

This clone was detected many times. The read ends 3 residues shy of where the CDR3 ends; the end is completed using the germline J gene. The gene calls are TRBV7-3 and TRBJ1-1; D perhaps matches TRBD1 (6 bases). The CDR3 extends over 15 amino acids. CDR1 SGHTA and CDR2 FQGTGA come from the germline V gene. V was shortened by 4 bases and J by 5 bases, with 17 bases between the two germline ends. The CDR3 spells CASSSYRVGRTEAFF. The DNA read from the CDR3 is TGTGCCAGCAGCTCCTACAGGGTTGGGAGGACTGAA.

With regard to this clone: The read halts 3 residues ahead of the CDR3 end, with the missing end drawn from the germline J gene. The chain carries TRBV7-2 and TRBJ2-7, with D tentatively TRBD1 (6 bases). CDR3 length: 15 residues. Germline V CDR1 and CDR2: SGHTA, FQGNSA. Trimming cost V 5 bases and J 5 bases, with 19 bases left between them. Here the CDR3 reads CASSNGVGQGNEQYF. The part of the CDR3 DNA that was read is TGTGCCAGCAGCAATGGGGTGGGGCAGGGGAACGAG.

Comment on this clone: The read halts 3 residues ahead of the CDR3 end, with the missing end drawn from the germline J gene. This chain links TRBV7-9 with TRBJ1-5; D may be TRBD1 (5 bases). Trimming stripped 3 bases from V and 2 bases from J, with 11 bases between. This CDR3 has 15 amino acids. Per the germline V gene, CDR1 is SEHNR and CDR2 is FQNEAQ (reference sequence). CDR3 DNA (partial): TGTGCCAGCAGCTTGGGGCTGCAGGGCAATCAGCCC. Its protein product is CASSLGLQGNQP. The whole CDR3 sequence is CASSLGLQGNQPQHF.

On this clone: The missing CDR3 end, 3 residues past where the read stops, is filled in from the germline J gene. The rearrangement uses TRBV19 and TRBJ2-2; 8 bases match TRBD1. V lost 5 bases to trimming and J lost 4 bases; unmatched junction nucleotides: 3. Per the germline V gene, CDR1 is LNHDA and CDR2 is SQIVND (reference sequence). The CDR3 spans 14 residues. CDR3 sequence: CASSVDRGTGELFF. The CDR3 DNA, read in part, is TGTGCCAGTAGTGTTGACAGGGGCACCGGGGAG.

This clone was found a few times. Read data end 3 residues before the CDR3 end; the end is taken from the germline J gene. This chain links TRBV7-9 with TRBJ2-7; 8 bases map to TRBD1. In germline, CDR1 is SEHNR, CDR2 FQNEAQ (reference sequence). V shed 3 bases, J shed 5 bases, and the junction held 6 bases outside the gene matches. CDR3 size: 14 residues. The DNA read from the CDR3 is TGTGCCAGCAGCTTTCGGCAGGGGGCGGACGAG. Amino acid sequence: CASSFRQGADE. The CDR3 in its entirety is CASSFRQGADEQYF.

Turning to this clone: The read comes to an end 3 residues before the CDR3 does, leaving the germline J gene to fill in the end. The chain employs TRBV19 and TRBJ1-2; 9 bases map to TRBD1. Germline CDR1 and CDR2: LNHDA and SQIVND (reference sequence). The CDR3 loop spans 13 amino acids. J lost 2 bases, V lost 8 bases, and 3 bases had no gene match. CDR3 loop: CASRQGVNYGYTF. The DNA read from the CDR3 is TGTGCCAGTCGACAGGGGGTCAACTATGGC.

This clone was found many times. The read is 3 residues too short to cover the CDR3 end, so that end is filled in from the germline J gene. This chain uses TRBV29-1 with TRBJ2-5, with 9 bases matching TRBD1. The CDR3 sequence is 13 residues long. Trimming removed 7 bases from V and 1 base from J; junction bases left unmatched: 4. Germline V CDR1 and CDR2: SQVTM, ANQGSEA. The CDR3 loop is CSAPQGAQETQYF. CDR3 DNA, as far as it was read: TGCAGCGCTCCACAGGGGGCCCAAGAGACC.

The CDR3 sequence is CSARDIQGLAGDQPQHF. The part of the CDR3 DNA that was read is TGCAGTGCTAGAGATATACAGGGGCTCGCAGGGGATCAGCCC. The chain links TRBV20-1 to TRBJ1-5; 7 nucleotides match TRBD1. The CDR3 end lies 3 residues beyond the end of the read and is filled in from the germline J gene. Trimming removed 0 bases from V and 5 bases from J; junction bases left unmatched: 13. The germline CDR1 and CDR2 sequences are DFQATT and SNEGSKA (reference sequence). CDR3 size: 17 residues.

This clone was detected only a few times. Read sequence stops 3 residues before the CDR3 end, and the germline J gene provides the missing end. The chain links TRBV5-1 to TRBJ2-7, with D unresolved. The CDR3 extends over 14 amino acids. Trimming took 0 bases from V and 3 from J, leaving 10 bases between them. From germline, CDR1 is SGHRS and CDR2 YFSETQ. CDR3 loop: CASSLDSTYYEQYF. The sequenced part of the CDR3 DNA is TGCGCCAGCAGCTTGGACTCCACTTACTACGAG.

This clone was recorded a few times. The read is 3 residues too short to cover the CDR3 end, so that end is filled in from the germline J gene. The genes are TRBV30 and TRBJ2-7, with a possible D match to TRBD1 (6 bases). This CDR3 is 12 amino acids long. Germline CDR1 is GTSNPN and CDR2 is SVGIG (reference sequence). V was pared by 4 bases and J by 5 bases, with 12 bases between. CDR3 DNA, as far as it was read: TGTGCCTGGAACAGGGCTACCCACGAG. Translation gives CAWNRATHE. The whole CDR3 reads CAWNRATHEQYF.

This clone was seen a handful of times. Read coverage stops 3 residues before the CDR3 terminus; the germline J gene supplies the remainder. V is TRBV7-9 and J is TRBJ2-3; D uncertain. V was cut by 3 bases and J by 2 bases, with 9 bases left in between. This CDR3 contains 14 residues. CDR1 is SEHNR, CDR2 FQNEAQ, per germline (reference sequence). Partial CDR3 DNA: TGTGCCAGCAGCTTCGGCGGTTTCACAGATACG. Protein sequence: CASSFGGFTDT. The entire CDR3 sequence reads CASSFGGFTDTQYF.

Of note for this clone: The CDR3 end lies 3 residues beyond the end of the read and is filled in from the germline J gene. This chain connects TRBV30 to TRBJ2-5; TRBD1 agrees at 10 bases. This CDR3 region has 16 residues. Germline V gives CDR1 GTSNPN, CDR2 SVGIG (reference sequence). Trimming cost V 2 bases and J 7 bases; bases outside gene matches: 13. The DNA read from the CDR3 is TGTGCCTGGAGTTACTCCGGGACAGGGGCCCGTGGGACC. Translating gives CAWSYSGTGARGT. The complete CDR3 reads CAWSYSGTGARGTQYF.

Concerning this clone: Sequencing ends 3 residues short of the CDR3 end; the germline J gene provides the rest. The chain is built from TRBV7-9 and TRBJ2-2; the match to TRBD2 covers 11 bases. Germline values: CDR1 SEHNR, CDR2 FQNEAQ (reference sequence). The V gene end was trimmed by 5 bases and the J gene end by 5 bases; junction bases not matched to a gene: 4. This CDR3 contains 15 residues. This CDR3 is CASSPRTSGTGELFF. Partial CDR3 DNA: TGTGCCAGCAGCCCCCGGACTAGCGGGACCGGGGAG.

Comment on this clone: One junction end disagrees with the germline gene, perhaps due to a read error. The observed sequence ends 3 residues before the CDR3 terminus, with the missing tail filled in from the germline J gene. The chain combines TRBV30 with TRBJ2-7, with a tentative D call TRBD2 (5 bases). Per the germline V gene, CDR1 is GTSNPN and CDR2 is SVGIG (reference sequence). The CDR3 covers 11 residues. The sequenced CDR3 bases are TGTGCCGGGAGTACACCCTACGAG. It specifies CAGSTPYE. The CDR3 in its entirety is CAGSTPYEQYF.

By its share, this clone is medium-sized. The CDR3 end is not reached by the read, which stops 3 residues before it; the germline J gene fills it in. The rearrangement uses TRBV29-1 and TRBJ2-3; D gene unclear. This CDR3 contains 14 residues. Looked up from germline, CDR1 is SQVTM and CDR2 is ANQGSEA. The V end was cut by 3 bases, the J end by 0 bases, with 10 bases between. CDR3: CSVDVRLSTDTQYF. CDR3 DNA (partial): TGCAGCGTTGATGTCAGGCTTAGCACAGATACG.